This T cell receptor (beta chain) was recorded in a study of OX40 agonist ivuxolimab in advanced cancers. Study context: Dose-escalation cases comprised hepatocellular carcinoma, melanoma, renal cell or head and neck cancer. Whole-study results and caveats: Dosing at 0.1 to 3.0 mg/kg was accompanied by clonal expansion of CD4+ and CD8+ blood T cells by week 6. CD8+ T cells (on average) carried more expanded clones than CD4+ T cells.

V was cut by 3 bases and J by 11 bases, with 10 bases left in between. The V gene's germline CDR1 is MDHEN and CDR2 SYDVKM. There are 11 residues in the CDR3. The table lists this clone with a few counts. The antigen is undetermined. TCRdb's copy holds only in-frame clones and misses some; the assay was immunoSEQ multiplex PCR. The sample yields tens of thousands of clones, roughly four fifths seen once. The receptor's source is an adult with an advanced solid tumor such as melanoma, head and neck, liver or kidney cancer. This sequence joins TRBV28 and TRBJ1-1; TRBD1 is a possible D gene (6 bases). Sample: CD4+ or CD8+ T cells sorted from blood, taken in a trial of the OX40 agonist ivuxolimab. The CDR3 DNA is TGTGCCAGCAGTTTTCCAGGGGTCGCTTTCTTT. It yields the protein CASSFPGVAFF.